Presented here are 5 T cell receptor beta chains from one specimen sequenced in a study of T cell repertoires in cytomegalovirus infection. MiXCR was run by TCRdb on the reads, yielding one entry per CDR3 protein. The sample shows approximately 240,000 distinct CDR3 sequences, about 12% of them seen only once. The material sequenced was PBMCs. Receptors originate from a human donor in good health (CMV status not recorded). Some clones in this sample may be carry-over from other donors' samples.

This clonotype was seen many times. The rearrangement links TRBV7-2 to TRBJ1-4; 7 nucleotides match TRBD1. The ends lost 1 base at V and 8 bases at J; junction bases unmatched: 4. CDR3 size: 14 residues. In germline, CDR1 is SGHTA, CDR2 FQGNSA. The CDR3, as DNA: TGTGCCAGCAGCTTAGACAGGGGAGCGGAAAAACTGTTTTTT. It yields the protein CASSLDRGAEKLFF. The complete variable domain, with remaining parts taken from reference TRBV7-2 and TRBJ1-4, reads GAGVSQSPSNKVTEKGKDVELRCDPISGHTALYWYRQSLGQGLEFLIYFQGNSAPDKSGLPSDRFSAERTGGSVSTLTIQRTQQEDSAVYLCASSLDRGAEKLFFGSGTQLSVL.

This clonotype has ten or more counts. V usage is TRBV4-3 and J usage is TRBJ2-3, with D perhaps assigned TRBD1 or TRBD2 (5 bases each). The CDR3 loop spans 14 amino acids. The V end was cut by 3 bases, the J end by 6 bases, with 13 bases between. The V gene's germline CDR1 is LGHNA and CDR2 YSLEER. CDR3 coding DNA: TGCGCCAGCAGCCAGTTAGGATGGGGGGATACGCAGTATTTT. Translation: CASSQLGWGDTQYF.

The CDR3 loop reads CASSLRERGTDTQYF. For the CDR3, the DNA is TGTGCCAGCAGCTTACGGGAGCGGGGCACAGATACGCAGTATTTT. The J gene is TRBJ2-3, the V gene TRBV5-5, with TRBD2 as a possible D gene (6 bases). The CDR3 runs 15 residues. V lost 2 bases to trimming and J lost 1 base, with 11 bases between them. Germline V CDR1 and CDR2: SGHKS, YYEKEE (reference sequence).

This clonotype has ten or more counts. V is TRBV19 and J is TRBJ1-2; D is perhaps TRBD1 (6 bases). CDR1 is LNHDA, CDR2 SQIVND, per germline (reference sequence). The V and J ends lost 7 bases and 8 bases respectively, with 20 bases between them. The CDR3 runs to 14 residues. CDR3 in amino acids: CASIPGTPNGGYTF. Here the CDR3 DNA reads TGTGCCAGTATCCCGGGGACACCCAATGGGGGCTACACCTTC.

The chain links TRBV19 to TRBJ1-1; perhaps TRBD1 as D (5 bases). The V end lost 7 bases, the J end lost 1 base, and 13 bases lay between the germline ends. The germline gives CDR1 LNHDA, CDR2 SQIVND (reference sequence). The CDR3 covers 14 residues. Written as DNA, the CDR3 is TGTGCCAGTAAAACGGAGGGGCGGAACACTGAAGCTTTCTTT. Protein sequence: CASKTEGRNTEAFF.